This TCR beta chain was profiled in a study of cytomegalovirus exposure and HLA in healthy donors. 13 Jbeta primers and 60 Vbeta primers were used for the PCR. Measured with immunoSEQ multiplex PCR; TCRdb has only the in-frame clones, and not every one. The sample holds more than 110,000 clones, about 80% seen once. A note on this clone: Its cognate antigen is unknown.

V lost 6 bases and J lost 3, with 12 bases in between. The germline CDR1 and CDR2 sequences are MDHEN and SYDVKM. The CDR3 is made up of 14 amino acids. Study outcomes and limitations: Most TCR beta V segments were productive about 87% or about 30% of the time in an earlier analysis.

The chain recombines TRBV28 with TRBJ1-5, with a possible D match to TRBD1 (5 bases). The TCR sequence derives from a man aged 25 to 40 in good health and CMV-seropositive. Specimen: PBMCs. The DNA of the CDR3 is TGTGCCAGCAGCCTTTACAGGAACAATCAGCCCCAGCATTTT. Its translation is CASSLYRNNQPQHF.